These 27 T cell receptor beta chains came from one sample sequenced in a study of CD8+ T cells in alopecia areata listed by TCRdb under 2018. Libraries were constructed by the immunoSEQ multiplex PCR assay. RNA was extracted from all samples and reverse transcribed into cDNA as template for TCR sequencing. Imported from immuneACCESS, the table was reduced by TCRdb to in-frame sequences with V and J called. These copies leave out some clones; in studies compared against another copy, an unresolved V gene accounts for under half, and the cause of the remainder is not known. The sample yields about 110,000 clones; approximately 59% were counted once. 20% to 25% of the sample belongs to the ten largest clones. The material sequenced was CD8+ T cells sorted from blood. The receptors stem from a human donor in good health.

The V call is TRBV7-9, the J call TRBJ1-2; no definite D call. This CDR3 region has 17 residues. Germline CDR1 reads SEHNR; CDR2 reads FQNEAQ (reference sequence). V lost 0 bases to trimming and J lost 3 bases, with 17 bases between them. In DNA form, the CDR3 reads TGTGCCAGCAGCTTAGCCGGGGAGAGGGAAGAGGACTATGGCTACACCTTC. Its protein product is CASSLAGEREEDYGYTF.

The chain recombines TRBV27 with TRBJ1-3; no reliable D call. Germline CDR1 reads MNHEY; CDR2 reads SMNVEV (reference sequence). The CDR3 has 15 amino acids. V shed 5 bases and J shed 0 bases, with 11 bases lying between them. The CDR3, as DNA: TGTGCCAGCAGTGCAACAGTAAACTCTGGAAACACCATATATTTT. This codes for CASSATVNSGNTIYF.

This clone was found a few times. The chain carries TRBV11-2 and TRBJ2-7; D is unclear. The V and J ends lost 1 base and 1 base respectively, with 5 bases between them. This CDR3 region has 13 residues. The germline V gene has CDR1 SGHAT and CDR2 FQNNGV. This CDR3 is CASSLATSYEQYF. The CDR3 DNA sequence: TGTGCCAGCAGCTTAGCGACATCCTACGAGCAGTACTTC. Using reference TRBV11-2 and TRBJ2-7 for the parts outside the CDR3, the full variable domain is EAGVAQSPRYKIIEKRQSVAFWCNPISGHATLYWYQQILGQGPKLLIQFQNNGVVDDSQLPKDRFSAERLKGVDSTLKIQPAKLEDSAVYLCASSLATSYEQYFGPGTRLTVT.

The sample holds a few counts of this clone. The chain combines TRBV7-9 with TRBJ2-3; D possibly matches TRBD1 or TRBD2 (6 bases each). V dropped 6 bases and J dropped 4 bases, with 20 bases sitting between them. The CDR3 contains 16 residues. CDR1 is SEHNR and CDR2 is FQNEAQ in the germline V gene (reference sequence). The CDR3 coding sequence is TGTGCCAGCAGTGACGCTACGGGGGCTGGGGCAGATACGCAGTATTTT. Translation: CASSDATGAGADTQYF.

V and J are TRBV13 and TRBJ2-2, with 7 nucleotides matching TRBD2. The CDR3 extends over 15 amino acids. Per the germline V gene, CDR1 is PRHDT and CDR2 is FYEKMQ (reference sequence). The ends lost 4 bases at V and 0 bases at J; junction bases unmatched: 2. The CDR3 sequence: CASSSAGSNTGELFF. The CDR3 DNA reads as TGTGCCAGCAGCTCAGCGGGGTCGAACACCGGGGAGCTGTTTTTT.

This clone was seen only a few times. Its ends do not fully match the called genes, so a read error is possible. The chain recombines TRBV5-6 with TRBJ2-3, with a tentative D call TRBD1 (5 bases). The CDR3 is 13 amino acids. Germline V gene lookup returns CDR1 SGHDT and CDR2 YYEEEE. In DNA form, the CDR3 reads TGTGCAAGCAACAGGATCTATATCGATACGCAGTATTTT. Encoded protein: CASNRIYIDTQYF.

The J gene is TRBJ2-3, the V gene TRBV4-2; D not resolved. Trimming removed 0 bases at V and 2 bases at J, with 12 bases between. The germline gives CDR1 LGHNA, CDR2 YNFKEQ. The CDR3 covers 16 residues. The CDR3 sequence: CASSQEMVATTDTQYF. DNA for the CDR3: TGTGCCAGCAGCCAAGAGATGGTGGCGACCACAGATACGCAGTATTTT.

The V call is TRBV14, the J call TRBJ2-1, with 7 bases that match TRBD1. CDR1 and CDR2 (germline): SGHDN, FVKESK. Trimming at V came to 4 bases and at J to 2 bases, leaving 2 bases not matched to a gene. The CDR3 has 14 amino acids. CDR3: CASSRQGPYNEQFF. In DNA form, the CDR3 reads TGTGCCAGCAGCCGACAGGGCCCCTACAATGAGCAGTTCTTC. Full variable domain (missing parts from reference TRBV14 and TRBJ2-1): EAGVTQFPSHSVIEKGQTVTLRCDPISGHDNLYWYRRVMGKEIKFLLHFVKESKQDESGMPNNRFLAERTGGTYSTLKVQPAELEDSGVYFCASSRQGPYNEQFFGPGTRLTVL.

This sequence joins TRBV2 and TRBJ1-4; TRBD1 matches at 7 bases. In germline, CDR1 is SNHLY, CDR2 FYNNEI. This CDR3 comprises 15 residues. Unmatched junction bases numbered 12, after V lost 6 bases and J lost 8 bases. DNA for the CDR3: TGTGCCAGCAGGGAGAGGAGACAGGGTCACGAAAAACTGTTTTTT. Translation gives CASRERRQGHEKLFF.

CDR3 sequence reads: CSVEFWGAVDGYTF. The DNA of the CDR3 is TGCAGCGTTGAGTTCTGGGGGGCAGTGGATGGCTACACCTTC. The V gene is TRBV29-1, the J gene TRBJ1-2; a possible D gene is TRBD1 (6 bases). The ends were cut back, 3 bases at V and 6 bases at J, with 17 bases in the middle. Germline lookup yields CDR1 SQVTM and CDR2 ANQGSEA. This CDR3 region has 14 residues. Combining the CDR3 with reference TRBV29-1 and TRBJ1-2 gives the whole variable domain SAVISQKPSRDICQRGTSLTIQCQVDSQVTMMFWYRQQPGQSLTLIATANQGSEATYESGFVIDKFPISRPNLTFSTLTVSNMSPEDSSIYLCSVEFWGAVDGYTFGSGTRLTVV.

This clone was seen more than once but under ten times. The rearrangement joins TRBV7-4 to TRBJ1-1, with a possible D match to TRBD1 (5 bases). This CDR3 is built from 14 residues. V gave up 5 bases and J gave up 1 base, with 11 bases separating them. Germline assignment: CDR1 SGHVT and CDR2 SQSDAQ. DNA for the CDR3: TGTGCCAGCAGCCTAACCAGGGCGAACACTGAAGCTTTCTTT. Translation gives CASSLTRANTEAFF. Based on the CDR3 plus reference TRBV7-4 and TRBJ1-1, the full variable domain is GAGVSQSPRYKVAKRGRDVALRCDSISGHVTLYWYRQTLGQGSEVLTYSQSDAQRDKSGRPSGRFSAERPERSVSTLKIQRTEQGDSAVYLCASSLTRANTEAFFGQGTRLTVV.

The CDR3 region has the DNA TGTGCCAGCAGCAGCCTCGGGACCGGAGGGGAGCAGTTCTTC. Residues: CASSSLGTGGEQFF. The rearrangement uses TRBV13 and TRBJ2-1; D is perhaps TRBD2 (6 bases). The germline gives CDR1 PRHDT, CDR2 FYEKMQ (reference sequence). Trimming cost V 5 bases and J 10 bases, with 18 bases left between them. This CDR3 is built from 14 residues. Filled out from reference TRBV13 and TRBJ2-1, the complete variable domain reads AAGVIQSPRHLIKEKRETATLKCYPIPRHDTVYWYQQGPGQDPQFLISFYEKMQSDKGSIPDRFSAQQFSDYHSELNMSSLELGDSALYFCASSSLGTGGEQFFGPGTRLTVL.

V gene TRBV13 combines with J gene TRBJ2-5; D ambiguous. With 1 base removed from V and 4 bases from J, the gap between germline ends came to 7 bases. The CDR3 consists of 13 residues. The germline V gene has CDR1 PRHDT and CDR2 FYEKMQ (reference sequence). The CDR3 nucleotides read TGTGCCAGCAGCTTAGAATCGGGAGAGACCCAGTACTTC. It translates to CASSLESGETQYF.

This clone was seen many times. The rearrangement uses TRBV7-8 and TRBJ2-2, with D maybe TRBD2 (6 bases). The germline V gene has CDR1 SGHVS and CDR2 FQNEAQ. V was trimmed by 5 bases and J by 1 base, leaving 20 bases between them. This CDR3 spans 18 amino acids. In nucleotides, the CDR3 is TGTGCCAGCAGCCGGAAACTGAATGGGACTTTGAACACCGGGGAGCTGTTTTTT. It is translated as CASSRKLNGTLNTGELFF.

The chain is built from TRBV20-1 and TRBJ1-4; D not resolved. The CDR3 has 11 amino acids. Germline values: CDR1 DFQATT, CDR2 SNEGSKA (reference sequence). V lost 5 bases, J lost 6 bases, and 7 bases lay in between. CDR3 protein: CSASSYEKLFF. The CDR3 nucleotides are TGCAGTGCTTCATCTTATGAAAAACTGTTTTTT.

The rearrangement joins TRBV28 to TRBJ2-7; 7 nucleotides line up with TRBD1. Germline-derived CDR1 and CDR2 are MDHEN and SYDVKM. V lost 5 bases, J lost 2 bases, and 9 bases stayed unmatched. The CDR3 is 15 residues long. The CDR3 loop reads CASSQTGSLTYEQYF. DNA of the CDR3: TGTGCCAGCAGTCAGACAGGGAGTTTGACCTACGAGCAGTACTTC.

The V and J genes are TRBV5-6 and TRBJ2-3, with no clear D. The V end lost 0 bases, the J end lost 7 bases, and 6 bases lay between the germline ends. Germline lookup yields CDR1 SGHDT and CDR2 YYEEEE. The CDR3 contains 12 residues. The CDR3 DNA is TGTGCCAGCAGCTTGGGGAAAAATACGCAGTATTTT. This codes for CASSLGKNTQYF.

This chain joins TRBV7-2 and TRBJ2-3; TRBD2 is a possible D gene (6 bases). This CDR3 comprises 19 residues. Germline V gene sequence: CDR1 SGHTA, CDR2 FQGNSA. Trimming shortened V by 1 base and J by 5 bases, and 25 bases separated the two germline ends. CDR3 sequence (DNA): TGTGCCAGCAGCTTAGATATCGGCTCGGGACTCCCTTTATTAGATACGCAGTATTTT. As protein: CASSLDIGSGLPLLDTQYF.

This chain connects TRBV11-2 to TRBJ2-7; D unresolved. The CDR3 extends over 12 amino acids. Trimming cost V 1 base and J 4 bases, with 5 bases left between them. Germline CDR1 and CDR2: SGHAT and FQNNGV. In DNA, the CDR3 is TGTGCCAGCAGCTTAGTCACGTACGAGCAGTACTTC. Amino acid sequence: CASSLVTYEQYF.

This clone appeared a few times. V gene TRBV29-1 combines with J gene TRBJ2-5; 7 nucleotides agree with TRBD1. Trimming cost V 1 base and J 2 bases; bases outside gene matches: 16. The length of the CDR3 is 18 residues. Per the germline V gene, CDR1 is SQVTM and CDR2 is ANQGSEA. CDR3 sequence (DNA): TGCAGCGTTGAAGGCTTCGGACAGGACGGACGACGGCAAGAGACCCAGTACTTC. It codes for CSVEGFGQDGRRQETQYF.

This clone has only one observation. The DNA for the CDR3 is TGTGCCAGCAGCCAGTCGACAGGGGGCCGTGGCTATGGCTACACCTTC. This codes for CASSQSTGGRGYGYTF. The chain employs TRBV14 and TRBJ1-2; 10 positions match TRBD1. This CDR3 is 16 amino acids long. Germline loops: CDR1 SGHDN, CDR2 FVKESK. V shed 3 bases, J shed 4 bases, and the junction held 8 bases outside the gene matches.

A remark on this clone: Additional DNA sequences in this sample encode the identical CDR3. V and J are TRBV4-1 and TRBJ1-2; perhaps TRBD1 as D (6 bases). Germline loops: CDR1 MGHRA, CDR2 YSYEKL. Trimming pared 3 bases from V and 7 bases from J, leaving 9 bases between. CDR3 length: 12 residues. CDR3 sequence (DNA): TGCGCCAGCAGCCAGGAGACAGGTGGCTACACCTTC. Its protein is CASSQETGGYTF.

The sample holds a few counts of this clone. The DNA for the CDR3 is TGTGCCATCAGTGAGTCGGTATGGCATGAAAAACTGTTTTTT. It codes for CAISESVWHEKLFF. V is TRBV10-3 and J is TRBJ1-4; D call uncertain. The CDR3 loop spans 14 amino acids. Deletions cut 0 bases from V and 6 bases from J, with 8 bases between. Germline V gene data show CDR1 as ENHRY and CDR2 as SYGVKD.

This rearrangement joins TRBV19 to TRBJ1-5; 10 bases are a match to TRBD1. CDR1 and CDR2 from the germline V gene are LNHDA and SQIVND (reference sequence). Germline trimming cut 8 bases from V and 9 bases from J; bases unmatched to any gene: 10. This CDR3 contains 14 residues. The CDR3 DNA is TGTGCCAGTTGGACAGGGGGTTCGATCTCGCCCCAGCATTTT. This gives the protein CASWTGGSISPQHF.

The V and J genes are TRBV27 and TRBJ2-7; weak D call: TRBD2 (5 bases). Germline CDR1 MNHEY, CDR2 SMNVEV (reference sequence). CDR3 length: 13 residues. Trimming stripped 6 bases from V and 2 bases from J, with 11 bases between. CDR3 sequence: CASRGDSTYEQYF. The CDR3 DNA reads as TGTGCCAGCAGGGGAGATTCGACCTACGAGCAGTACTTC.

The V call is TRBV2, the J call TRBJ1-5; a weak D match, TRBD1 (6 bases). The CDR3 has 15 amino acids. In germline, CDR1 is SNHLY, CDR2 FYNNEI. Trimming cost V 6 bases and J 1 base, with 13 bases left between them. For the CDR3, the DNA is TGTGCCAGCAGACCAGGGGCAGCGAGCAATCAGCCCCAGCATTTT. Translated: CASRPGAASNQPQHF.

This clone was detected only a few times. V and J are TRBV5-6 and TRBJ1-1; perhaps TRBD1 as D (5 bases). There are 14 residues in the CDR3. V was clipped by 0 bases and J by 3 bases, with 9 bases between them. Germline values: CDR1 SGHDT, CDR2 YYEEEE. The CDR3 nucleotides read TGTGCCAGCAGCTTGGGCCTGGGGGACACTGAAGCTTTCTTT. Translation gives CASSLGLGDTEAFF.